This T cell receptor (beta chain) was found in a study of T-cell reconstitution after alpha-beta-depleted transplantation in children. Whole-study findings and limits: Newly produced T cells mostly accounted for T-cell counts and diversity one year post-transplant. About two months after transplant, alpha-beta T cells reportedly came from several hundred expanded graft clones.

This clonotype was detected ten times or more. The antigen remains undetermined. J lost 5 bases, V lost 0 bases, and 4 bases had no gene match. Germline V gene sequence: CDR1 ENHRY, CDR2 SYGVKD. This CDR3 comprises 15 residues. The TCRbeta library incorporated unique molecular identifiers. TCRdb reprocessed the PCR reads with MiXCR, giving one entry per CDR3 protein. The sample shows some 50,000 distinct CDR3 sequences, about 9% of them seen only once. The V call is TRBV10-3, the J call TRBJ2-1; TRBD1 matches at 7 bases. The sequenced sample was PBMCs, mostly from graft donor cells, obtained 60 days after TCRalphabeta/CD19-depleted stem cell transplant. The receptor's source is a male patient aged 2-15 years who had a stem cell transplant for chronic granulomatous disease, so the T cells may come from the graft donor. DNA of the CDR3: TGTGCCATCAGTGAGTCCGGGACAGAGCACAATGAGCAGTTCTTC. Translating it yields CAISESGTEHNEQFF.